The clone carrying this T cell receptor beta chain was picked up one time. Sequencing was performed with immunoSEQ multiplex PCR; in TCRdb, only in-frame clones are kept and a portion is missing. The profile shows 300,000 to 450,000 clones, more than 70% of them singletons. The CDR3 totals 15 residues. The entry originates in a study of blood T cell repertoires in COVID-19. Sample: PBMCs or T cells enriched from blood (not recorded which). This TCR was sampled from a woman aged 18-35 years who had recovered from COVID-19. This rearrangement joins TRBV21-1 to TRBJ1-4. TRBV21-1 is a pseudogene locus. The CDR3 DNA sequence: TGTGCCAGCAGCAAACGGGGGGGGCTTGGGGAAAAACTGTTTTTT. Its protein is CASSKRGGLGEKLFF.